This T cell receptor beta chain emerged from a study of long-term antiretroviral therapy in people with HIV (dated by TCRdb to between 2021 and 2024). About the full investigation: The earliest samples were collected roughly a decade before the 2015 WHO recommendation for immediate ART, at a time when ART was usually postponed until CD4 counts fell. No cross-contamination during QIAcube processing was shown when test extractions of a monoclonal T-cell line were performed alongside approximately 32 polyclonal samples. About 35% of the 30 participants with HIV were female. A total of 192 cryopreserved PBMC samples were contributed to the cohort by 30 adults with confirmed HIV infection, with samples collected serially over a mean of roughly six years (range 1-12). A retrospective serial study tested whether ART initiation and durable HIV suppression were associated with changes in peripheral blood TRB repertoire composition and diversity. The investigation overall reported the following: Narrower CDR3 length ranges were observed in HIV repertoires than in controls, and an antigen-experienced repertoire with only a slight naive shift after ART was suggested by the network structure. Owing to limited PBMC availability, only the TCR beta chain was sequenced, without alpha chain pairing. Inferences about post-ART repertoire changes were limited because no data were available on ART adherence, viral resistance or therapy changes. Because cell numbers in pre-ART samples were limited, unsorted PBMC were profiled instead of sorted CD4+ and CD8+ T cells. Expanded TRB clones identified before ART initiation dominated the repertoire across all time points, though the dominance fluctuated and decreased in many PLHIV after ART. A significant increase in TRB diversity was found to be associated with ART initiation, although TRB diversity was observed to remain significantly below that of transplant donor controls even after long-term ART. The samples span the years 2004 to 2017, and the ART regimens used may be less effective than current regimens.

The CDR3, cysteine through phenylalanine, is 13 amino acids long. The sequence is cut down to CDR3 DNA, 39 bases in frame from base 1. CDR1 and CDR2 are read off the germline V gene (reference sequence) as LNHDA and SQIVND. Relative to germline, V is missing 5 bases and J is missing 7 bases, with 7 bases of the junction outside any gene match. To be included, a participant needed at least one PBMC sample from before ART initiation plus at least two post-ART samples. Every participant with HIV received treatment in the United States of America. Before DNA extraction, cryopreserved samples of about 0.95-10 million PBMC were thawed and then washed. At the time of the earliest PBMC sample, participants with HIV were aged between about 23 and 55 years. PBMC samples were contributed by each participant from 1-4 timepoints before ART initiation and 2-8 timepoints after ART initiation, with a median of 7 samples. For every participant, serial HIV viral load, CD4+ T-cell count, ART history and demographic data were obtained. Using a Qiagen kit on a QIAcube, genomic DNA was extracted from unsorted PBMC, with samples processed in batches of 12.

Remarks on this clone: What antigen it recognizes has not been identified. Per-base quality was not reported, and no clone a single base away is much larger than it.

The immunoSEQ hsTCRB v3.0 assay was used at survey level resolution to sequence the TRB variable region. TRB sequencing targeted a depth of about 40,000-50,000 T-cell genomes per sample. An Illumina MiSeq with a v3 150-cycle kit was used to sequence the pooled TRB libraries. Under the source paper's analysis protocol: Repertoire analysis was performed in R inside a reproducible Nextflow workflow that covered QC, data transformation and analysis. Custom analyses were implemented in LymphoSeq2, an R package for AIRR-Seq data exploration. A few samples that yielded fewer than 5000 total TRB sequences were excluded, so that 150 to 200 HIV repertoires were analyzed. Of the roughly 190 retained HIV repertoires, over 55 were collected before and 120 to 130 after ART initiation. Repertoires were downsampled to 5000 TRB nucleotide sequences, with summary statistics averaged over 100 downsampling iterations. TRB sequences were retained for analysis only if CDR3 regions of at least seven amino acids were present. A Shannon entropy-derived clonality score and the Gini coefficient were used to measure diversity. Repertoire networks linked the top 5000 CDR3 amino acid sequences whenever two sequences differed by an edit distance of one. GLIPH2 predicted antigen specificity groups and MHC restriction for TRB CDR3 amino acid sequences. Known CMV, EBV, HIV or tissue antigen associations were flagged by matching CDR3 amino acid sequences against VDJdb and McPAS-TCR. Pre-ART, post-ART and control groups were compared with Wilcoxon signed-rank tests and Holm-Bonferroni correction. This immuneACCESS table, as held by TCRdb, lists in-frame sequences with V and J called but not all clones. Of the missing ones, under half trace to an unresolved V gene in checked studies; the others have no known cause. V, J and clone size reflect that table, while D and trimming were determined from the DNA. Within this sample are about 23,000 clones, with roughly 88% of them counted one time only. The ten most abundant clones make up around 6.5% of the sample.

This specimen consisted of unsorted PBMCs, obtained 0.6 years after starting antiretroviral therapy. This chain joins TRBV19 to TRBJ1-2, and 7 junctional nucleotides match TRBD1. This TCR derives from a man aged 55 to 70 with HIV. The DNA sequence is TGTGCCAGTAGTCCGGACAGGAGGGGTGGCTACACCTTC. Translated, it gives CASSPDRRGGYTF. Supplemented by the reference TRBV19 and TRBJ1-2 proteins around the CDR3, the complete variable domain is DGGITQSPKYLFRKEGQNVTLSCEQNLNHDAMYWYRQDPGQGLRLIYYSQIVNDFQKGDIAEGYSVSREKKESFPLTVTSAQKNPTAFYLCASSPDRRGGYTFGSGTRLTVV.